This T cell receptor beta chain was captured in a study of T-cell memory formation after mild COVID-19. Study details: There were largely donor-specific TCR clusters.

Constant-segment primers and 5'RACE yielded cDNA libraries for TCR alpha and TCR beta, each carrying sample barcodes and UMIs. One entry per CDR3 protein results from TCRdb running MiXCR on the 5' RACE reads. This table has some 450,000 distinct CDR3 sequences, around 17% appearing once. Points from the study as a whole: The study found balanced CD4/CD8 in clones contracting day 15 to 85 and a CD4+ lean in later expanders. The study detected some responding clones in pre-infection memory, suggesting cross-reactive memory joined.

As to this clonotype: Its antigen is unknown.

The CDR3 consists of 15 residues. V was pared by 6 bases and J by 6 bases, with 17 bases between. Germline V gene data show CDR1 as ENHRY and CDR2 as SYGVKD. The rearrangement joins TRBV10-3 to TRBJ2-2, with D possibly matching TRBD1 (6 bases). The sequence derives from a man aged 18 to 30 who had mild COVID-19 (a few samples of this study predate the infection). Cell type and time point are not known. Material for sequencing was PBMCs or a T cell subset sorted from them (not recorded which). DNA of the CDR3: TGTGCCATCAGAGATAATTACAGGGAACCCGGGGAGCTGTTTTTT. Encoded protein: CAIRDNYREPGELFF.